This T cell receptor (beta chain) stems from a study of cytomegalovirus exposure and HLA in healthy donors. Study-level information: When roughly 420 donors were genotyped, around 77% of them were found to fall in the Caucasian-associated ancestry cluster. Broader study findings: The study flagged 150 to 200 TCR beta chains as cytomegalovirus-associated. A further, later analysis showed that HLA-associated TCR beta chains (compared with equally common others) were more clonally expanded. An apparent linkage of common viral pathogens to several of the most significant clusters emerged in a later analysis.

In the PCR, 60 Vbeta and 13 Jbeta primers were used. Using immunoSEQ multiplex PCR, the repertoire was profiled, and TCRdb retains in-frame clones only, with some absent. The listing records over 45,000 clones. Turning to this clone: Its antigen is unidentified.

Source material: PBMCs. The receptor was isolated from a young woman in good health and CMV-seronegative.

The CDR3 DNA reads as TGTGCCAGCAGTGAAGCGACAGGGGATAATTCACCCCTCCACTTT. Encoded protein: CASSEATGDNSPLHF. This chain joins TRBV6-1 and TRBJ1-6; the match to TRBD1 covers 8 bases. With 0 bases clipped from V and 5 bases from J, the junction kept 0 bases outside the gene matches. This CDR3 is 15 amino acids long. Germline V gene sequence: CDR1 MNHNS, CDR2 SASEGT.